The 5 T cell receptor beta chains presented below share a single source sample, sequenced in a study of CD8 T cells in Susac syndrome. Reverse transcription used about 0.45 to 1 ug RNA and random hexamers. A single record per CDR3 protein comes from TCRdb applying MiXCR to the immunoSEQ multiplex PCR reads. Of approximately 230,000 distinct CDR3 sequences in the sample, roughly 95% are singletons; the top ten hold roughly 0.07%. Sequenced: CD4+ T cells from PBMCs. The receptor set was obtained from a human donor with multiple sclerosis.

Points on this clonotype: Mismatch with germline at one junction end may stem from a read error. V gene TRBV5-1 combines with J gene TRBJ1-1; 9 bases are a match to TRBD1. This CDR3 comprises 15 residues. Per germline, CDR1 SGHRS and CDR2 YFSETQ. CDR3 in amino acids: CASSSGQGLKTEAFF. The CDR3 nucleotides read TGCGCCAGCAGCTCGGGACAGGGATTGAAAACTGAAGCTTTCTTT.

V gene TRBV18 combines with J gene TRBJ2-5; D gene unclear. The length of the CDR3 is 15 residues. V was cut by 3 bases and J by 2 bases, with 13 bases left in between. The V gene's germline CDR1 is KGHSH and CDR2 LQKENI. This chain's CDR3 is CASSPDQTVQETQYF. The CDR3 DNA sequence: TGTGCCAGCTCACCCGATCAGACCGTACAAGAGACCCAGTACTTC.

In DNA, the CDR3 is TGTGCCAGCAGCTTAAAGGGCCCCCAAGAGACCCAGTACTTC. This gives the protein CASSLKGPQETQYF. The chain uses TRBV7-3 and TRBJ2-5, with D uncertain. CDR3 size: 14 residues. Deletions cut 1 base from V and 1 base from J, with 7 bases between. Germline values: CDR1 SGHTA, CDR2 FQGTGA.

The chain carries TRBV12-3 or TRBV12-4 and TRBJ2-6; D uncertain. V lost 6 bases to trimming and J lost 3 bases, with 6 bases between them. The length of the CDR3 is 13 residues. The DNA of the CDR3 is TGTGCCAGCAGACCCGGTGGGGCCAACGTCCTGACTTTC. Translating gives CASRPGGANVLTF.

This rearrangement joins TRBV6-5 to TRBJ1-1, with 9 bases fitting TRBD1. Germline assignment: CDR1 MNHEY and CDR2 SVGAGI. There are 13 residues in the CDR3. V shed 11 bases, J shed 4 bases, and the junction held 8 bases outside the gene matches. In DNA, the CDR3 is TGTGCCTCCCGGGACAGGGTGAGCACTGAAGCTTTCTTT. This encodes CASRDRVSTEAFF.